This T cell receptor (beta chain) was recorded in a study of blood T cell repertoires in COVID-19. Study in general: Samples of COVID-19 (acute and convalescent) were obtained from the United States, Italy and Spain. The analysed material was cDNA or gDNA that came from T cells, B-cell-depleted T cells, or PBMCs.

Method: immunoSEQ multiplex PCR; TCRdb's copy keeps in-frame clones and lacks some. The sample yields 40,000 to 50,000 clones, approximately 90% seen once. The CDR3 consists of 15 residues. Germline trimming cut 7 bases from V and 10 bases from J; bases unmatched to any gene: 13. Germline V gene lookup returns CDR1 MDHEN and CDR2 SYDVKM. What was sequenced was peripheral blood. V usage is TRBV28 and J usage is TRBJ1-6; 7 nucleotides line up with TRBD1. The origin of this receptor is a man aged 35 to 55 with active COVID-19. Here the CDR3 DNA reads TGTGCCAGCACCTCGTTAAGAGGGGGCGGATCACCCCTCCACTTT. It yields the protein CASTSLRGGGSPLHF.